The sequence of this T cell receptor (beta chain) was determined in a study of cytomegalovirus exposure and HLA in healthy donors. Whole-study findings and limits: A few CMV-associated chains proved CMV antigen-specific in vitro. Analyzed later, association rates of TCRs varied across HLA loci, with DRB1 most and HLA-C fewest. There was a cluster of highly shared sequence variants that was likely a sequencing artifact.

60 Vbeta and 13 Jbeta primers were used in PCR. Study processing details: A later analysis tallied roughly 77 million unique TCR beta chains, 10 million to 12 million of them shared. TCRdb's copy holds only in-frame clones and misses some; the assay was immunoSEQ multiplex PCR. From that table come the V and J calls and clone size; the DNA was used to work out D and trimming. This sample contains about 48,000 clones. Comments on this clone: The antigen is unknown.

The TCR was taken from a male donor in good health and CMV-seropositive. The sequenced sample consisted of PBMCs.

The CDR3 region is CATSNDRGGNQPQHF. CDR3 coding DNA: TGTGCCACCAGCAATGACAGGGGGGGCAATCAGCCCCAGCATTTT. The gene calls are TRBV15 and TRBJ1-5; 9 bases fit TRBD1. Per germline, CDR1 LNHNV and CDR2 YYDKDF (reference sequence). CDR3 length: 15 residues. V trimming: 4 bases; J trimming: 2 bases; junction bases outside the gene matches: 3.